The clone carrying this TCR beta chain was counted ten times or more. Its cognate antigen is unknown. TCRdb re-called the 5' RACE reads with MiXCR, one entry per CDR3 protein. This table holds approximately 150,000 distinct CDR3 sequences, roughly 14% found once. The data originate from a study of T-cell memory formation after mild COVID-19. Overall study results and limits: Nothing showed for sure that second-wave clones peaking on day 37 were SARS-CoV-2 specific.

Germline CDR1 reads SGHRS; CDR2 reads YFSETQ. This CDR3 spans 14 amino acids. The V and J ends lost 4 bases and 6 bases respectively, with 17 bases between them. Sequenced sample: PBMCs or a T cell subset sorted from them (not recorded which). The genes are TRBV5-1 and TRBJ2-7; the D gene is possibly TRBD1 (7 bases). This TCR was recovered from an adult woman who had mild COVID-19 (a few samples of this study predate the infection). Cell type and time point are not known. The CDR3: CASSETGTAIEQYF. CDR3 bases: TGCGCCAGCAGCGAGACAGGGACTGCTATCGAGCAGTACTTC.